The rows below give T cell receptor beta chains drawn from one sample of a study of CD8 T cells in Susac syndrome. MiXCR, applied by TCRdb to the immunoSEQ multiplex PCR reads, yields one record per CDR3 protein. The sample includes 95,000 to 150,000 distinct CDR3 sequences, over 85% seen only once; the top ten take less than 0.25%. The specimen sequenced was CD8+ T cells from PBMCs. These receptors all stem from a human donor with Susac syndrome. The CDR3 runs from the conserved cysteine through the conserved F or W. The D gene is left open where the match is weak. A row's size may be missing; if present it is once, few, many or a size class.

D,V,J,size,DNA,CDR3
.,TRBV4-1,TRBJ2-1,.,TGCGCCAGCAGCCGGACCCCCCATCGCCTGAATCCCAATGAGCAGTTCTTC,CASSRTPHRLNPNEQFF
TRBD1,TRBV30,TRBJ2-2,.,TGTGCCAGCGGACAGGGGGCGACCGGGGAGCTGTTTTTT,CASGQGATGELFF
.,TRBV30,TRBJ2-7,.,TGTGCCTGGATGGGGGAAGGGCAGGGTACCCTATACGAGCAGTACTTC,CAWMGEGQGTLYEQYF
.,TRBV28,TRBJ1-5,.,TGTGCCAGCACCCCCCCAAGGGAAAGAGAGATGGGCAATCAGCCCCAGCATTTT,CASTPPREREMGNQPQHF
.,TRBV7-2,TRBJ2-5,.,TGTGCCAGCAGCCTCGGGATCGGGACTGTTGAAGAGACCCAGTACTTC,CASSLGIGTVEETQYF
TRBD1,TRBV30,TRBJ2-7,.,TGTGCCTGGAGTGTGGGACAGGGGTTATCCTACGAGCAGTACTTC,CAWSVGQGLSYEQYF
.,TRBV28,TRBJ2-1,.,TGTGCCAGCAGCAGGCTATCCGGGACAGAGCAGTTCTTC,CASSRLSGTEQFF
.,TRBV12-5,TRBJ2-2,.,TGTGCTAGTGGTTTGGTACCAGGGCCCAACACCGGGGAGCTGTTTTTT,CASGLVPGPNTGELFF
.,TRBV11-2,TRBJ2-1,.,TGTGCCAGCAGTTCGGAGAGCTCCTACAATGAGCAGTTCTTC,CASSSESSYNEQFF
TRBD2,TRBV3-1,TRBJ2-3,.,TGTGCCAGCGACGGTTTGGTTCTAGCGGACACAGATACGCAGTATTTT,CASDGLVLADTDTQYF
.,TRBV5-1,TRBJ2-7,.,TGCGCCAGCAGCTCCGACGGAGCCTACGAGCAGTACTTC,CASSSDGAYEQYF
TRBD2,TRBV6-2/TRBV6-3,TRBJ2-1,.,TGTGCCAGCAGTCCTATTAGCGGGGGGGCAGGAAATGAGCAGTTCTTC,CASSPISGGAGNEQFF
TRBD1,TRBV6-4,TRBJ1-6,.,TGTGCCAGCAGGGACAGGGATAATTCACCCCTCCACTTT,CASRDRDNSPLHF
.,TRBV15,TRBJ2-7,once,TGTGCCACCAGCAGAGAGGGTCGAGGGTTGGGGGCATTTTCCGAGCAGTACTTC,CATSREGRGLGAFSEQYF
.,TRBV12-3/TRBV12-4,TRBJ2-1,.,TGTGCCAGCATCAGCCCTTCCTACAATGAGCAGTTCTTC,CASISPSYNEQFF
.,TRBV12-3/TRBV12-4,TRBJ1-1,.,TGTGCCAGCAGTTTAGGGACGGGGCAAGCTTTCTTT,CASSLGTGQAFF
TRBD1,TRBV4-3,TRBJ2-2,.,TGCGCCAGCAGCCAAGCAAGGACAGGGAACACCGGGGAGCTGTTTTTT,CASSQARTGNTGELFF
TRBD2,TRBV6-2/TRBV6-3,TRBJ2-3,once,TGTGCCAGCAGCTGGAGACTAGCGCAAACAACAGATACGCAGTATTTT,CASSWRLAQTTDTQYF
.,TRBV7-9,TRBJ1-1,once,TGTGCCAGCAGCTCCTGGGATGGGGCTTTCTTT,CASSSWDGAFF
TRBD1,TRBV4-1,TRBJ1-1,.,TGCGCCAGCAGCCAAGATCCCGGGACAGATTTTGCTTTCTTT,CASSQDPGTDFAFF
.,TRBV2,TRBJ2-2,.,TGTGCCAGCAGTGAAAGTCGCACCGGGGAGCTGTTTTTT,CASSESRTGELFF
.,TRBV19,TRBJ1-2,few,TGTGCCAGTTCGACAGGCACCTATGGCTACACCTTC,CASSTGTYGYTF
TRBD2,TRBV9,TRBJ2-1,.,TGTGCCAGCAGCGGCGGTAGCGGGAGTATCGTTGAGCAGTTCTTC,CASSGGSGSIVEQFF
TRBD2,TRBV4-3,TRBJ2-1,once,TGCGCCAGCAGCCAGGAAGTAGCGGGAGGGCCACGCTATGAGCAGTTCTTC,CASSQEVAGGPRYEQFF
.,TRBV9,TRBJ1-5,.,TGTGCCAGCAGCGTAGGGCTTCACGGGGATCAGCCCCAGCATTTT,CASSVGLHGDQPQHF
.,TRBV27,TRBJ1-1,.,TGTGCCAGCAGTTTATTGTCGGCGAACACTGAAGCTTTCTTT,CASSLLSANTEAFF
.,TRBV12-3/TRBV12-4,TRBJ2-1,.,TGTGCCAGCAGTTTAGCGGGAGAGGCCTACAATGAGCAGTTCTTC,CASSLAGEAYNEQFF
.,TRBV4-1,TRBJ2-5,.,TGCGCCAGCAGCCAAGACCCTAACGAAGAGACCCAGTACTTC,CASSQDPNEETQYF
.,TRBV6-5,TRBJ1-2,.,TGTGCCAGCAGTGAGGGCGAAGGTCCTATATACTACACCTTC,CASSEGEGPIYYTF
.,TRBV20-1,TRBJ2-1,.,TGCAGTGCTAGAGCAGTTAGCGTCAATACGATCTCCTACAATGAGCAGTTCTTC,CSARAVSVNTISYNEQFF
.,TRBV13,TRBJ2-7,.,TGTGCCAGCAGCTTAGGCCGGGGAAATAGCTACGAGCAGTACTTC,CASSLGRGNSYEQYF
.,TRBV27,TRBJ2-1,.,TGTGCCAGCAGTTGGTCGGGTTACAATGAGCAGTTCTTC,CASSWSGYNEQFF
TRBD1,TRBV29-1,TRBJ2-2,.,TGCAGCGTTGAAACCAAACGGACAGGGGCCACCGGGGAGCTGTTTTTT,CSVETKRTGATGELFF
.,TRBV3-1,TRBJ2-3,.,TGTGCCAGCAGCCAAGTCTGGGCAGGGATAACAGATACGCAGTATTTT,CASSQVWAGITDTQYF
.,TRBV5-1,TRBJ2-3,.,TGCGCCAGCAGCTTGCTGTATTTCGGGAGCTTCACAGATACGCAGTATTTT,CASSLLYFGSFTDTQYF
.,TRBV2,TRBJ1-2,few,TGTGCCAGCAGGTCGGACTATGGCTACACCTTC,CASRSDYGYTF
TRBD2,TRBV6-2/TRBV6-3,TRBJ2-7,.,TGTGCCAGCAGTTCCGCGGGACTAGCGGCTACCTACGAGCAGTACTTC,CASSSAGLAATYEQYF
TRBD2,TRBV6-1,TRBJ2-1,few,TGTGCCAGCAGCCCCCTAGTAGCGGGAATAGAGTTCTTC,CASSPLVAGIEFF
.,TRBV12-3/TRBV12-4,TRBJ2-7,.,TGTGCCAGCAGTCCCTCAGGGATCTACGAGCAGTACTTC,CASSPSGIYEQYF
TRBD1,TRBV27,TRBJ2-7,.,TGTGCCAGCAGTTTCGGGGGTACAGGGGGCGAGCAGTACTTC,CASSFGGTGGEQYF
TRBD2,TRBV12-3/TRBV12-4,TRBJ2-2,.,TGTGCCAGCAGTTTTCTTAGCGGGAAGGAGCTGTTTTTT,CASSFLSGKELFF
.,TRBV3-1,TRBJ1-1,.,TGTGCCAGCAGCGCAGGGTACACTGAAGCTTTCTTT,CASSAGYTEAFF